Below are 5 T cell receptor beta chains sequenced from a single sample in a study of cytomegalovirus exposure and HLA in healthy donors. PCR was performed using 60 Vbeta and 13 Jbeta primers. TCRdb's copy holds only in-frame clones and misses some; the assay was immunoSEQ multiplex PCR. In the table there are about 77,000 clones, around 75% of which are singletons. The sequencing input was PBMCs. These TCRs come from a woman aged 40 to 50 in good health and CMV-seronegative.

This chain uses TRBV28 with TRBJ2-6, with TRBD1 as a possible D gene (6 bases). Germline CDR1 is MDHEN and CDR2 is SYDVKM. V was cut by 3 bases and J by 0 bases, with 15 bases left in between. This CDR3 contains 18 residues. CDR3 amino acids: CASSFIFGRGSGANVLTF. The CDR3 nucleotides read TGTGCCAGCAGTTTCATTTTTGGCAGGGGCTCTGGGGCCAACGTCCTGACTTTC.

The chain couples TRBV6-6 to TRBJ1-1; D is undetermined. The CDR3 is 14 amino acids. From germline, CDR1 is MNHNY and CDR2 SVGAGI (reference sequence). Trimming shortened V by 0 bases and J by 1 base, and 6 bases separated the two germline ends. The CDR3: CASSYSDSNTEAFF. CDR3 bases: TGTGCCAGCAGTTACTCGGACTCGAACACTGAAGCTTTCTTT.

The chain carries TRBV27 and TRBJ2-2, with 7 nucleotides matching TRBD2. CDR1 and CDR2 from the germline V gene are MNHEY and SMNVEV (reference sequence). V lost 4 bases, J lost 3 bases, and 11 bases stayed unmatched. The CDR3 sequence is 17 residues long. The CDR3, as DNA: TGTGCCAGCAGTTCCTCCGTCGCAGGGAGGGACACCGGGGAGCTGTTTTTT. As protein: CASSSSVAGRDTGELFF.

The rearrangement links TRBV15 to TRBJ1-4; 7 bases match TRBD1. Looked up from germline, CDR1 is LNHNV and CDR2 is YYDKDF (reference sequence). The junction had 8 bases not matched to a gene; V was cut back by 4 bases and J by 6 bases. CDR3 length: 15 residues. CDR3 protein: CATSTRQGKDEKLFF. CDR3 coding DNA: TGTGCCACCAGCACCCGACAGGGAAAGGATGAAAAACTGTTTTTT.

This chain links TRBV6-6 with TRBJ1-1, with 8 bases aligning to TRBD1. This CDR3 is built from 16 residues. The trim removed 6 bases at V and 1 base at J, leaving 10 bases unmatched. CDR1 and CDR2 from the germline V gene are MNHNY and SVGAGI (reference sequence). CDR3 loop: CASRRQGPTGNTEAFF. The CDR3 DNA reads TGTGCCAGCAGACGACAGGGGCCGACGGGGAACACTGAAGCTTTCTTT.